Listed below are T cell receptor beta chains from one sample, sequenced in a study of siplizumab effects on memory and regulatory T cells. Some clones are missing from TCRdb's copy, which holds only in-frame ones; the method was immunoSEQ multiplex PCR. The sample consists of about 100,000 clones, about 90% of them appearing once. The sequencing input was CD4+ T cells sorted from blood. Receptors were obtained from a human donor in good health. Some clones in this sample may be carry-over from other donors' samples. CDR3s include the opening cysteine and the closing phenylalanine or tryptophan. The order of the fields is D gene, J gene, clone size, V gene, CDR3 DNA, CDR3 protein. The D gene is left open where the match is weak. Size is stated for part of the rows, as once, few or many counts, or as a class when the clone is expanded.

>-|TRBJ2-7|-|TRBV19
TGTGCCAGTAGTACCACCCGTTACGGGCAAGTTTACGAGCAGTACTTC
CASSTTRYGQVYEQYF
>TRBD1|TRBJ1-2|-|TRBV9
TGTGCCAGCAGCGCGGGACAGGGGAAGTATGGCTACACCTTC
CASSAGQGKYGYTF
>-|TRBJ2-2|-|TRBV7-3
TGTGCCAGCAGCCCCAATCCCAACACCGGGGAGCTGTTTTTT
CASSPNPNTGELFF
>-|TRBJ1-1|-|TRBV5-1
TGCGCCAGCAGCTTTGAGCAGGGCATGAACACTGAAGCTTTCTTT
CASSFEQGMNTEAFF
>TRBD2|TRBJ2-7|-|TRBV5-1
TGCGCCAGCAGCCGGGACCGGAGCGCTAGCGGAAGCAACGAGCAGTACTTC
CASSRDRSASGSNEQYF
>-|TRBJ2-7|-|TRBV18
TGTGCCAGCTCACCAACTGTCATTTCTATAGGTTACGAGCAGTACTTC
CASSPTVISIGYEQYF
>TRBD2|TRBJ2-5|-|TRBV10-1
TGCGCCAGCAGTCAGGGCGCGGGAGTGGAGGAGACCCAGTACTTC
CASSQGAGVEETQYF
>-|TRBJ2-7|-|TRBV5-1
TGTGCCAGCAGCTTGGCCTACGAGCAGTACTTC
CASSLAYEQYF
>TRBD1|TRBJ1-5|-|TRBV5-5
TGTGCCAGCAGCCCGACAGGGGGCTACAGCAATCAGCCCCAGCATTTT
CASSPTGGYSNQPQHF
>TRBD1|TRBJ2-3|-|TRBV9
TGTGCCAGCAGCGCTCCAAGACAGGGTTCATCAGATACGCAGTATTTT
CASSAPRQGSSDTQYF
>-|TRBJ2-3|-|TRBV19
TGTGCCAGTAGTATAGGGACTACCCGCACAGATACGCAGTATTTT
CASSIGTTRTDTQYF
>TRBD2|TRBJ2-7|-|TRBV5-1
TGCGCCAGCACAGACACCGGGACTAGCTCCTACGAGCAGTACTTC
CASTDTGTSSYEQYF
>-|TRBJ2-1|-|TRBV18
TGTGCCAGCTCACCAATGGTGGGGGATGAGCAGTTCTTC
CASSPMVGDEQFF
>TRBD2|TRBJ2-3|-|TRBV7-3
TGTGCCAGCAGCCGAGGTGTAGCGGGACTCACAGATACGCAGTATTTT
CASSRGVAGLTDTQYF
>-|TRBJ2-2|once|TRBV7-3
TGTGCCAGCAGCTTAGGTCCAGCGGTTGCGAACACCGGGGAGCTGTTTTTT
CASSLGPAVANTGELFF
>TRBD1|TRBJ1-1|few|TRBV19
TGTGCCAGTAGTCCCCGACAGTCAGGGGGCGGAGGAGCTTTCTTT
CASSPRQSGGGGAFF
>TRBD1|TRBJ1-5|once|TRBV10-3
TGTGCCATCAATGGGGACAGACCCACGGGGGGGTATCAGCCCCAGCATTTT
CAINGDRPTGGYQPQHF
>-|TRBJ1-3|-|TRBV10-3
TGTGCCATCAGTTCGGGACGGATCTCTGGAAACACCATATATTTT
CAISSGRISGNTIYF
>-|TRBJ2-1|-|TRBV9
TGTGCCAGCAGCGTAGAGGGGAGAGCCACCTACAATGAGCAGTTCTTC
CASSVEGRATYNEQFF
>TRBD2|TRBJ2-4|-|TRBV5-1
TGCGCCAGCAGCTTGTCCCTAGCGGGTTACCAGTACTTC
CASSLSLAGYQYF
>-|TRBJ1-2|-|TRBV6-6
TGTGCCAGCAGTTCTGACCCTCAGGGAATCCGTGGCTACACCTTC
CASSSDPQGIRGYTF
>TRBD2|TRBJ2-1|-|TRBV5-1
TGCGCCAGCAGCCCGCTAGCGGGAGGGCGGGGTGAGCAGTTCTTC
CASSPLAGGRGEQFF
>TRBD1|TRBJ2-3|-|TRBV5-6
TGTGCCAGCAGCCGACAGGGGGCGGAGAAGTTTACAGATACGCAGTATTTT
CASSRQGAEKFTDTQYF
>TRBD1|TRBJ1-6|-|TRBV5-1
TGCGCCAGCAGCCTAGCCGGGACAGGGAACACTAATTCACCCCTCCACTTT
CASSLAGTGNTNSPLHF
>-|TRBJ2-3|-|TRBV7-3
TGTGCCAGCAGCTTAACGGCGGTACGCACAGATACGCAGTATTTT
CASSLTAVRTDTQYF
>TRBD2|TRBJ2-1|-|TRBV5-1
TGCGCCAGCATGGGGCTAGCGGGAGTAGGGTACAATGAGCAGTTCTTC
CASMGLAGVGYNEQFF
>-|TRBJ2-7|few|TRBV18
TGTGCCAGCTCACCACCGGCACAGGGTTCCTACGAGCAGTACTTC
CASSPPAQGSYEQYF